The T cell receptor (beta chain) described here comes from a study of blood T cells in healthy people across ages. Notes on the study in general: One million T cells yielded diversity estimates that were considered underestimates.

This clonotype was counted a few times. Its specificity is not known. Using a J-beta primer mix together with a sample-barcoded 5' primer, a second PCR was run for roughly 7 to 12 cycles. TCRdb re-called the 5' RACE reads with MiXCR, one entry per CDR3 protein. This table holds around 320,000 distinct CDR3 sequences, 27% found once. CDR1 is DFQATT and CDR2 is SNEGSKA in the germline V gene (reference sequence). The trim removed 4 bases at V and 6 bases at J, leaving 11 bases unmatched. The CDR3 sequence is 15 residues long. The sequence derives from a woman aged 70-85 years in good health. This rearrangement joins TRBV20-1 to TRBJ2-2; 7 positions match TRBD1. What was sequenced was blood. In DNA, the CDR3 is TGCAGTGCTATGAGGACAGGATCTTTTTCCGGGGAGCTGTTTTTT. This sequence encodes CSAMRTGSFSGELFF.